This TCR beta chain was identified during a study of T cell responses to AZD1222 COVID-19 vaccine. Clones were sequenced by immunoSEQ multiplex PCR, and TCRdb holds only the in-frame ones, with some missing. The sample contains roughly 150,000 clones, about 90% of which appear only once. This clone was seen just once. The target antigen is unknown. Overall study findings and caveats: It should be noted that donors were predominantly white British and more often female, and clonal diversity was possibly underestimated.

V gave up 10 bases and J gave up 4 bases; unmatched junction bases: 4. The CDR3 extends over 12 amino acids. CDR1 is MDHEN, CDR2 SYDVKM, per germline. The receptor comes from an adult who received the AZD1222 COVID-19 vaccine. V usage is TRBV28 and J usage is TRBJ1-1; 9 nucleotides line up with TRBD1. Here the sequenced sample was peripheral blood, taken 28 days after the second AZD1222 dose. The CDR3 protein is CAIQTGGTEAFF. The CDR3 DNA is TGTGCCATCCAGACAGGGGGCACTGAAGCTTTCTTT.